This is a list of T cell receptor beta chains from one sample in a study of T cells in Graves' hyperthyroidism and ophthalmopathy. MiXCR, run by TCRdb on the multiplex PCR reads, gives a single entry per CDR3 protein. The table records 200,000 or so distinct CDR3 sequences, about a sixth of them present only once. What was sequenced was blood. The receptors were sampled from a woman between 45 and 65 years old with Graves' hyperthyroidism. Each CDR3 is given with its conserved first and last residue. The D gene is left open where the match is weak. Clone size is stated in some rows and not others, as once, few, many or a class when expanded.

NA	few	TRBV2	TRBJ2-3	CASSERAVGNGGSTDTQYF	TGTGCCAGCAGTGAACGGGCGGTCGGTAACGGAGGGAGCACAGATACGCAGTATTTT
NA	many	TRBV5-1	TRBJ1-2	CASSPDRSLNYGYTF	TGCGCCAGCAGCCCTGACCGTTCTCTCAACTATGGCTACACCTTC
NA	many	TRBV7-9	TRBJ2-7	CASTIQGYGYEQYF	TGTGCCAGCACCATACAGGGATATGGTTACGAGCAGTACTTC
NA	many	TRBV3-1	TRBJ1-2	CASSQDQVTGYTF	TGTGCCAGCAGCCAAGATCAGGTCACGGGCTACACCTTC
TRBD1	many	TRBV6-1	TRBJ1-6	CASSGDRGSPLHF	TGTGCCAGCAGTGGGGACAGGGGTTCACCCCTCCACTTT
NA	NA	TRBV28	TRBJ1-4	CASSVLVWQNRANEKLFF	TGTGCCAGCAGTGTCCTTGTCTGGCAGAACCGTGCTAATGAAAAACTGTTTTTT
NA	NA	TRBV6-1	TRBJ2-1	CASRSGLYNEQFF	TGTGCCAGCAGATCGGGACTGTACAATGAGCAGTTCTTC
TRBD1	NA	TRBV11-2	TRBJ1-2	CASNQGGYYGYTF	TGTGCCAGCAACCAGGGGGGATACTATGGCTACACCTTC
NA	few	TRBV19	TRBJ2-6	CASSVVSSGANVLTF	TGTGCCAGTAGTGTCGTATCCTCTGGGGCCAACGTCCTGACTTTC
NA	NA	TRBV28	TRBJ2-6	CASSPNPGANVLTF	TGTGCCAGCAGCCCTAACCCGGGGGCCAACGTCCTGACTTTC
NA	many	TRBV5-1	TRBJ1-4	CASSTFGEKLFF	TGCGCCAGCTCCACCTTTGGAGAAAAACTGTTTTTT
NA	many	TRBV11-3	TRBJ2-1	CASSYPSYNEQFF	TGTGCCAGCAGCTACCCTTCCTACAATGAGCAGTTCTTC
NA	many	TRBV6-1	TRBJ2-7	CASNTRGLSFYEQYF	TGTGCCAGCAATACTCGCGGACTATCCTTCTACGAGCAGTACTTC
TRBD2	many	TRBV9	TRBJ2-7	CASSVSLAGVDEQYF	TGTGCCAGCAGCGTATCCCTAGCGGGAGTTGACGAGCAGTACTTC
TRBD2	many	TRBV30	TRBJ2-2	CAWSLTPGGGTGELFF	TGTGCCTGGAGTCTAACCCCGGGAGGAGGGACCGGGGAGCTGTTTTTT
TRBD2	NA	TRBV20-1	TRBJ2-7	CSAGLAGLPYEQYF	TGCAGCGCGGGACTAGCGGGCTTGCCCTACGAGCAGTACTTC
NA	many	TRBV12-3/TRBV12-4	TRBJ2-5	CASRDSARETQYF	TGTGCCAGCAGGGACAGTGCGAGAGAGACCCAGTACTTC
NA	NA	TRBV28	TRBJ2-1	CASSRLTSGGFF	TGTGCCAGCAGTAGACTTACTAGTGGGGGGTTCTTC
TRBD2	many	TRBV11-2	TRBJ2-5	CASSLGFGASGRTQYF	TGTGCCAGCAGCTTAGGCTTCGGCGCTAGCGGGAGGACCCAGTACTTC
TRBD1	NA	TRBV11-3	TRBJ1-5	CASSLDRGLLESNQPQHF	TGTGCCAGCAGCCTAGACAGGGGGCTTTTAGAAAGCAATCAGCCCCAGCATTTT
TRBD2	few	TRBV6-5	TRBJ2-3	CASSYLASGSDTQYF	TGTGCCAGCAGTTACCTCGCTAGCGGGAGTGATACGCAGTATTTT
NA	few	TRBV29-1	TRBJ1-1	CSVGEVHSGTEAFF	TGCAGCGTTGGGGAAGTGCACTCGGGCACTGAAGCTTTCTTT
TRBD2	many	TRBV12-3/TRBV12-4	TRBJ2-5	CASKMGTSGIETQYF	TGTGCCAGCAAAATGGGGACTAGCGGGATAGAGACCCAGTACTTC
NA	few	TRBV4-1	TRBJ1-4	CASSQDPLGRANEKLFF	TGCGCCAGCAGCCAAGATCCGCTAGGCAGGGCTAATGAAAAACTGTTTTTT
TRBD1	few	TRBV7-9	TRBJ1-4	CASSLGQGEKLFF	TGTGCCAGCAGCCTCGGACAGGGAGAAAAACTGTTTTTT
NA	many	TRBV12-3/TRBV12-4	TRBJ1-1	CASSLGHQNTEAFF	TGTGCCAGCAGTTTGGGACACCAGAACACTGAAGCTTTCTTT
NA	many	TRBV7-2	TRBJ2-7	CASSLFLTSSEQYF	TGTGCCAGCAGCTTATTCCTAACTTCGAGCGAGCAGTACTTC
NA	many	TRBV28	TRBJ2-7	CASLKDGPSYEQYF	TGTGCCAGCTTAAAGGACGGACCGTCCTACGAGCAGTACTTC
NA	NA	TRBV3-1	TRBJ2-2	CASSPMADPNTGELFF	TGTGCCAGCAGCCCAATGGCGGACCCTAACACCGGGGAGCTGTTTTTT
NA	many	TRBV7-9	TRBJ1-2	CASSSSGGRIYGYTF	TGTGCCAGCAGCTCATCCGGAGGGCGGATTTATGGCTACACCTTC
NA	many	TRBV2	TRBJ1-4	CASSEQARINEKLFF	TGTGCCAGCAGCGAACAGGCCAGGATTAATGAAAAACTGTTTTTT
NA	NA	TRBV27	TRBJ1-2	CASSFSPLEGGGYGYTF	TGTGCCAGCAGTTTTTCCCCCCTCGAGGGAGGGGGCTATGGCTACACCTTC
NA	many	TRBV5-1	TRBJ1-5	CASSLDGIQNQPQHF	TGCGCCAGCAGCTTGGACGGGATACAGAATCAGCCCCAGCATTTT
TRBD2	many	TRBV11-3	TRBJ2-1	CASSLEGLAAYNEQFF	TGTGCCAGCAGCTTAGAAGGACTAGCGGCCTATAATGAGCAGTTCTTC
TRBD2	few	TRBV6-1	TRBJ2-3	CASSGTSGADTQYF	TGTGCCAGCAGTGGGACTAGCGGGGCAGATACGCAGTATTTT
TRBD1	few	TRBV10-3	TRBJ1-1	CAISEPGQGAAEAFF	TGTGCCATCAGTGAGCCCGGACAGGGGGCCGCTGAAGCTTTCTTT
NA	many	TRBV2	TRBJ1-4	CASSDPGQANEKLFF	TGTGCCAGCAGTGACCCAGGGCAGGCTAATGAAAAACTGTTTTTT
NA	few	TRBV5-1	TRBJ2-5	CASSLDGSRQETQYF	TGCGCCAGCAGCTTGGACGGGAGTCGGCAAGAGACCCAGTACTTC
TRBD1	NA	TRBV28	TRBJ2-4	CASRGTGGGKNIQYF	TGTGCCAGCAGGGGGACAGGGGGCGGCAAAAACATTCAGTACTTC
NA	NA	TRBV9	TRBJ1-3	CASSVRGGGNTIYF	TGTGCCAGCAGCGTCAGGGGTGGAGGAAACACCATATATTTT
NA	NA	TRBV27	TRBJ2-2	CASSLWPGELFF	TGTGCCAGCAGTTTATGGCCCGGGGAGCTGTTTTTT
TRBD2	once	TRBV18	TRBJ2-1	CASSPSGLAFNEQFF	TGTGCCAGCTCACCTTCGGGACTAGCGTTCAATGAGCAGTTCTTC
NA	few	TRBV19	TRBJ2-5	CASSEPEQETQYF	TGTGCCAGTAGTGAGCCAGAGCAAGAGACCCAGTACTTC
NA	few	TRBV19	TRBJ2-1	CASTNPRSVDGEQFF	TGTGCCAGTACCAACCCGAGGAGCGTGGATGGTGAGCAGTTCTTC
NA	many	TRBV12-5	TRBJ2-2	CASGLSRDTGELFF	TGTGCTAGTGGTTTGTCCAGGGACACCGGGGAGCTGTTTTTT
NA	many	TRBV7-9	TRBJ2-1	CASSSPPGPNEQFF	TGTGCCAGCAGCTCCCCGCCAGGGCCGAATGAGCAGTTCTTC
NA	few	TRBV7-4	TRBJ1-4	CASSLGCRGPDEKLFF	TGTGCCAGCAGCTTAGGTTGCAGGGGCCCTGATGAAAAACTGTTTTTT
NA	many	TRBV19	TRBJ1-1	CASRAGRNTEAFF	TGTGCCAGTAGGGCGGGAAGGAACACTGAAGCTTTCTTT
TRBD2	many	TRBV20-1	TRBJ2-1	CSAPGLAKYNEQFF	TGCAGTGCTCCAGGACTAGCGAAATACAATGAGCAGTTCTTC
TRBD2	NA	TRBV29-1	TRBJ2-1	CSPYRLAGRQFF	TGCAGCCCATACAGACTAGCGGGAAGGCAGTTCTTC
NA	NA	TRBV5-1	TRBJ1-6	CASSLSRADNSPLHF	TGCGCCAGCAGCTTGTCCAGGGCGGATAATTCACCCCTCCACTTT